What follows describes a single T cell receptor (beta chain). Its specificity is unknown. TCRdb's table, derived via immunoSEQ multiplex PCR, lists solely in-frame clones and lacks some. Of tens of thousands of clones listed, 94% were seen once; the top ten hold less than 0.55%. The sample belongs to a study of graft-versus-host responses after intestinal transplantation. General study findings and limits: In patients with graft-donor T cell macrochimerism, allograft graft-versus-host to host-versus-graft clonal ratios were high.

This TCR came from a human donor who received an intestinal transplant. Sequencing was performed on unstimulated CD8+ T cells sorted from spleen or lymph node cells, taken before intestinal transplant.

The CDR3, as DNA: TGTGCCAGCAGCTTCGACACAAACACCGGGGAGCTGTTTTTT. Protein: CASSFDTNTGELFF. The J gene is TRBJ2-2, the V gene TRBV5-6; the D is unclear. The V gene's germline CDR1 is SGHDT and CDR2 YYEEEE. The CDR3 runs to 14 residues. V lost 2 bases to trimming and J lost 2 bases, with 7 bases between them.